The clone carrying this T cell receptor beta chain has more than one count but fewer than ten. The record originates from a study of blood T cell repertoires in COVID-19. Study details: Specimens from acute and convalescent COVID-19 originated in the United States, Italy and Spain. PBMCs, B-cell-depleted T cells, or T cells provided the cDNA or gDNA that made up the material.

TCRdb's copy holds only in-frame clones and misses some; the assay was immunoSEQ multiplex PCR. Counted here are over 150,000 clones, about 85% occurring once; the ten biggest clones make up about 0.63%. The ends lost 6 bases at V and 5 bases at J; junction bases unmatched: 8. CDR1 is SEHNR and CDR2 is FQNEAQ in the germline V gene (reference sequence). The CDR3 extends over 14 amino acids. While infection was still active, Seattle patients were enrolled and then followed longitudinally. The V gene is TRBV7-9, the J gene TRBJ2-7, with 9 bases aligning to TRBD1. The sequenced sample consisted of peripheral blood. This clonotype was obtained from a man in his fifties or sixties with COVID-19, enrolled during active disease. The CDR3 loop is CASSSGTGRNEQYF. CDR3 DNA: TGTGCCAGCAGTTCCGGGACAGGGCGCAACGAGCAGTACTTC. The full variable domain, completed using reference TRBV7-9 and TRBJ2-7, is DTGVSQNPRHKITKRGQNVTFRCDPISEHNRLYWYRQTLGQGPEFLTYFQNEAQLEKSRLLSDRFSAERPKGSFSTLEIQRTEQGDSAMYLCASSSGTGRNEQYFGPGTRLTVT.